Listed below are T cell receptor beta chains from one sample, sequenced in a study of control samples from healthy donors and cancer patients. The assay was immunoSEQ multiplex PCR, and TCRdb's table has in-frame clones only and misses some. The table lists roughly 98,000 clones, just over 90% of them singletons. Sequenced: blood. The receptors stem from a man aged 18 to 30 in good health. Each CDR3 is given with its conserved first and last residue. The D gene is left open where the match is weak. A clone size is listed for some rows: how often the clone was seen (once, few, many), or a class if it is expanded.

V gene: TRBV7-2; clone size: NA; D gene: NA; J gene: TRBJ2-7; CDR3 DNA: TGTGCCAGCAGCTTGGATGCCACGGTCCTGGACGAGCAGTACTTC; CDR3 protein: CASSLDATVLDEQYF
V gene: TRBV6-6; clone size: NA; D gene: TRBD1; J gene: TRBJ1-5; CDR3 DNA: TGTGCCAGCGGGGAACTCGGGACAGATAATCAGCCCCAGCATTTT; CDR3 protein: CASGELGTDNQPQHF
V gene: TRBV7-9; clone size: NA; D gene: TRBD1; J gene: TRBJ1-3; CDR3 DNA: TGTGCCAGCAGCTCTACCGGGACAGGGGTCCATGGAAACACCATATATTTT; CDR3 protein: CASSSTGTGVHGNTIYF
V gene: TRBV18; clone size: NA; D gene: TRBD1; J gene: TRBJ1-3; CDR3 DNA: TGTGCCAGCTCACCCAGGGGGAACTCTGGAAACACCATATATTTT; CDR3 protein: CASSPRGNSGNTIYF
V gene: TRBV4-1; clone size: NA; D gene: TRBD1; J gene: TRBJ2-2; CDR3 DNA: TGCGCCAGCAGCCAAGGGGGACAGGGGGCGGCCACCGGGGAGCTGTTTTTT; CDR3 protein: CASSQGGQGAATGELFF
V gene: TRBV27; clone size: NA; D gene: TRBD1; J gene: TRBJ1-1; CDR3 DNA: TGTGCCAGCAGTTTATTCGGGGACAGGGGGACTGAAGCTTTCTTT; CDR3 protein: CASSLFGDRGTEAFF
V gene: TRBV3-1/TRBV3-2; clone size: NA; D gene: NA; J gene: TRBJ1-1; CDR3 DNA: TGTGCCAGCAGCCAAGCACAGCAAAACACTGAAGCTTTCTTT; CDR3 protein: CASSQAQQNTEAFF
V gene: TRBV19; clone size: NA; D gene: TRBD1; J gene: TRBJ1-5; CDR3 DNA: TGTGCCAGTAGTATCCGACAGGGTATTAACAATCAGCCCCAGCATTTT; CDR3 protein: CASSIRQGINNQPQHF
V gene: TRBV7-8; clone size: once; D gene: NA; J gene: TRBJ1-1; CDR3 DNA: TGTGCCAGCAGCTTATCGAAGGGCCGAATGAACACTGAAGCTTTCTTT; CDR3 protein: CASSLSKGRMNTEAFF
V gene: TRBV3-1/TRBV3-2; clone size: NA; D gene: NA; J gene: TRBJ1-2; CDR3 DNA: TGTGCCAGCAGCCCTACCGTCTCCTGGGGGTATGGCTACACCTTC; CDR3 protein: CASSPTVSWGYGYTF
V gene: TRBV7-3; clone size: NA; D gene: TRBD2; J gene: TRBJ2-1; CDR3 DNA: TGTGCCAGCAGCTTCGCTAGCGGGAGTTGGAATGAGCAGTTCTTC; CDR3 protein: CASSFASGSWNEQFF
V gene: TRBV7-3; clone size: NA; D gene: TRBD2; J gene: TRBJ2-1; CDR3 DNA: TGTGCCAGCAGTATCTCGGGGACTAGCGGGGGGACGGTCTTC; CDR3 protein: CASSISGTSGGTVF
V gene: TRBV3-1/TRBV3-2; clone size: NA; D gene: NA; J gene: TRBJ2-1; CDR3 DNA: TGTGCCAGCAGCCAATTATCAACTAGTAGTAATGAGCAGTTCTTC; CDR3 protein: CASSQLSTSSNEQFF
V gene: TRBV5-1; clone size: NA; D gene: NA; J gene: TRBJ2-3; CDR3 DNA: TGCGCCAGCAGAAGAGGGGACAGCACAGATACGCAGTATTTT; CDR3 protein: CASRRGDSTDTQYF
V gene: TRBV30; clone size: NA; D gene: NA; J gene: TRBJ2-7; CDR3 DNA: TGTGCCTGGAGTGTTGGGCAGGGATTCGGCTCCTACGAGCAGTACTTC; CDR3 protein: CAWSVGQGFGSYEQYF
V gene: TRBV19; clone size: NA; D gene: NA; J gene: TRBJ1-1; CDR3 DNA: TGTGCCAGTAAGCCGACAGGGAACACTGAAGCTTTCTTT; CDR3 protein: CASKPTGNTEAFF
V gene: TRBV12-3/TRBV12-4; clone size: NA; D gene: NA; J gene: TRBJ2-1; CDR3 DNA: TGTGCCAGCAGTTTTGGGGTCTACAATGAGCAGTTCTTC; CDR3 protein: CASSFGVYNEQFF
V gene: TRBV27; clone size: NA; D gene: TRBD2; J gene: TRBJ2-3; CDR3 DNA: TGTGCCAGCACTAGCGGGCATACGCAGTATTTT; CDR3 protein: CASTSGHTQYF
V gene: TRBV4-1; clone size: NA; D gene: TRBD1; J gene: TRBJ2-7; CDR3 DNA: TGCGCCAGCAGCCAACCGGGGGACAGGGGGGATTTCTACGAGCAGTACTTC; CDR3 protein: CASSQPGDRGDFYEQYF
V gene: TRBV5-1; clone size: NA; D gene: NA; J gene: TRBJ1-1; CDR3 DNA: TGCGCCAGCAGCTCTACCACAGGGAACACTGAAGCTTTCTTT; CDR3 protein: CASSSTTGNTEAFF
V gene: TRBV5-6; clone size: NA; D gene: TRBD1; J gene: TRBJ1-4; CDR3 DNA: TGTGCCAGCAGCCGACGGGACAGGGGTATGGAAAAACTGTTTTTT; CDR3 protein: CASSRRDRGMEKLFF
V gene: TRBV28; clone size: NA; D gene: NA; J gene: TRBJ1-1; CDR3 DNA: TGTGCCAGCAGCTCCCCGGGAGTATACATGAACACTGAAGCTTTCTTT; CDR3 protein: CASSSPGVYMNTEAFF
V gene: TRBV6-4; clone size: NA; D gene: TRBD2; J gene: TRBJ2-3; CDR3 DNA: TGTGCCAGCAGTGAGATACACGGGGGGGCAGATACGCAGTATTTT; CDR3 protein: CASSEIHGGADTQYF
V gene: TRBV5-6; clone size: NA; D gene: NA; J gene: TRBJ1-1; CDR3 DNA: TGTGCCAGCAGCTTGGCCGGATACAGGGTGTCTGAAGCTTTCTTT; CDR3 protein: CASSLAGYRVSEAFF
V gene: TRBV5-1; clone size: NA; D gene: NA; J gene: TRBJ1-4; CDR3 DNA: TGCGCCAGCAGCTTTTCCCGGGGTAACGCTGAAAAACTGTTTTTT; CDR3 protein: CASSFSRGNAEKLFF
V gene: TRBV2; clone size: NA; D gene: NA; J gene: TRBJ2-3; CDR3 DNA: TGTGCCAGCAGACCCGGGTTCGTGACAGATACGCAGTATTTT; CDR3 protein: CASRPGFVTDTQYF
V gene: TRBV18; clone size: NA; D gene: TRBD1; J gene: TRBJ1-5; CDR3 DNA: TGTGCCAGCTCACCTACAGGGGTTCAGCCCCAGCATTTT; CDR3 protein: CASSPTGVQPQHF
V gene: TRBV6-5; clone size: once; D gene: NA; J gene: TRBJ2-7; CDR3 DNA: TGTGCCAGCACTATAGCCTACGAGCAGTACTTC; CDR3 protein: CASTIAYEQYF
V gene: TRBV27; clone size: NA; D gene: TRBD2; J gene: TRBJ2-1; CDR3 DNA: TGTGCCAGCAGCAGAAGCGGGAGCTCCTACAATGAGCAGTTCTTC; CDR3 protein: CASSRSGSSYNEQFF
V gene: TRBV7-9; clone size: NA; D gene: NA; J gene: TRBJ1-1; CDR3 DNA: TGTGCCAGCAGCTTTGACCAGGGAGCTTTCTTT; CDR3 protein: CASSFDQGAFF
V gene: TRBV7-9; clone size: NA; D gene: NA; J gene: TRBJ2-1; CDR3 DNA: TGTGCCAGCAGCTTTAGTACGAATGGCGGGGCGCAGTTCTTC; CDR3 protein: CASSFSTNGGAQFF
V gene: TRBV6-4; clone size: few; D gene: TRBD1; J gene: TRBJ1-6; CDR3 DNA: TGTGCCAGCAGGCCCGCTGACAGGGACTATAATTCACCCCTCCACTTT; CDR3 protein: CASRPADRDYNSPLHF
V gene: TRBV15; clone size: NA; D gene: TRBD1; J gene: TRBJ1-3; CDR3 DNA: TGTGCCACCAGCAGAGTATTTACAGGGGAAAGAAACACCATATATTTT; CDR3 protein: CATSRVFTGERNTIYF
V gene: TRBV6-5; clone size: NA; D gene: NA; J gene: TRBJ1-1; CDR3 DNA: TGTGCCAGCAGCCGCGACAGGAACACTGAAGCTTTCTTT; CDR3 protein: CASSRDRNTEAFF
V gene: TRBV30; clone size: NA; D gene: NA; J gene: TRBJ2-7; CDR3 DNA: TGTGCCTGGAGCCTAGGGGGAGGGGAGCAGTACTTC; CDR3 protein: CAWSLGGGEQYF
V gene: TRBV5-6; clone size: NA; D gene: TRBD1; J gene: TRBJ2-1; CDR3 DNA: TGTGCCAGCAGCCAGAACGGACAGGGGAGTGGCAATGAGCAGTTCTTC; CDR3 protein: CASSQNGQGSGNEQFF
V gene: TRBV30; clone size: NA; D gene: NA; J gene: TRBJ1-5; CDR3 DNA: TGTGCCTGGAGTGTTGGGAATAGTCGAAATCAGCCCCAGCATTTT; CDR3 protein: CAWSVGNSRNQPQHF
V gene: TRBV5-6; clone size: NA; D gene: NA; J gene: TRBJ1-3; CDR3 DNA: TGTGCCAGCAGCTTGGACAGCTCTGGAAACACCATATATTTT; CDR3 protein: CASSLDSSGNTIYF
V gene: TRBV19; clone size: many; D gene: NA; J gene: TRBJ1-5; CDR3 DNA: TGTGCCAGTTCGCGGGTCGGCAATCAGCCCCAGCATTTT; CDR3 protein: CASSRVGNQPQHF
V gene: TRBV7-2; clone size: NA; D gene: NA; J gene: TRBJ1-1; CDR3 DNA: TGTGCCACTTTCGGGCGGTTTAACACTGAAGCTTTCTTT; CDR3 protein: CATFGRFNTEAFF
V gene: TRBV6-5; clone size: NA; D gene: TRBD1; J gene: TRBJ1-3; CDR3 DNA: TGTGCCAGCAGAGTCGGACAGGGAGGAAACACCATATATTTT; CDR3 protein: CASRVGQGGNTIYF
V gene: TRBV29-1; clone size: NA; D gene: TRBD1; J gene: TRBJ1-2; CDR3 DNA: TGCAGCGCCCTTGGGGGACAGGGGACCTATGGCTACACCTTC; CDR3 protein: CSALGGQGTYGYTF